This is a list of T cell receptor beta chains from one sample in a study of shared clonotypes between healthy human individuals. Clones were read by immunoSEQ multiplex PCR, and TCRdb kept only the in-frame ones, dropping some. The sample includes around 980,000 clones, about four fifths seen only once; the top ten take 0.5% to 0.65%. The sample was memory CD4+ T cells from PBMCs. These receptors came from a man between 18 and 35 years old in good health. Some clones in this sample may be carry-over from other donors' samples. Both conserved end residues are part of each CDR3. The order of the fields is D gene, V gene, J gene, clone size, CDR3 DNA, CDR3 protein. The D gene is left open where the match is weak. Rows give clone size only sometimes, using once, few, many, or a class for an expanded clone.

D: NA
V: TRBV19
J: TRBJ1-1
size: NA
DNA: TGTGCCAGCCTACCCCGAATGGGAATAACTGAAGCTTTCTTT
CDR3: CASLPRMGITEAFF

D: TRBD2
V: TRBV27
J: TRBJ2-2
size: NA
DNA: TGTGCCAGCAGTTTATGGGCTAGCGGGAGGGGGGAGCTGTTTTTT
CDR3: CASSLWASGRGELFF

D: NA
V: TRBV5-5
J: TRBJ1-1
size: NA
DNA: TGTGCCACCCGGCGGGAGGATGAAGCTTTCTTT
CDR3: CATRREDEAFF

D: NA
V: TRBV11-2
J: TRBJ2-3
size: many
DNA: TGTGCCAGCAGCTTAGGACGGGGAGATACGCAGTATTTT
CDR3: CASSLGRGDTQYF

D: TRBD1
V: TRBV18
J: TRBJ2-3
size: NA
DNA: TGTGCCAGCTCACCGCGGGACAGGGGGCTGGATACGCAGTATTTT
CDR3: CASSPRDRGLDTQYF

D: TRBD1
V: TRBV2
J: TRBJ1-4
size: NA
DNA: TGTGCCAGCAGTAAGGACAGGGGATCTAATGAAAAACTGTTTTTT
CDR3: CASSKDRGSNEKLFF

D: NA
V: TRBV5-6
J: TRBJ1-1
size: NA
DNA: TGTGCCAGCAGCTGGACGGGGGTGAGGGTTACTGAAGCTTTCTTT
CDR3: CASSWTGVRVTEAFF

D: NA
V: TRBV2
J: TRBJ2-7
size: once
DNA: TGTGCCAGCAGTGCCTCCTCCTACGAGCAGTACTTC
CDR3: CASSASSYEQYF

D: TRBD2
V: TRBV25-1
J: TRBJ2-3
size: NA
DNA: TGTGCCAGCAGTGAAGGTAGCGGGAGGGCCATAGAAGTTGATACGCAGTATTTT
CDR3: CASSEGSGRAIEVDTQYF

D: NA
V: TRBV14
J: TRBJ2-7
size: NA
DNA: TGTGCCAGCCAGGGGCGACACTACGAGCAGTACTTC
CDR3: CASQGRHYEQYF

D: NA
V: TRBV4-3
J: TRBJ2-7
size: NA
DNA: TGCGCCAGCAGCCACCTAGGGGGGGCCCGGGGCTACGAGCAGTACTTC
CDR3: CASSHLGGARGYEQYF

D: NA
V: TRBV7-2
J: TRBJ2-5
size: NA
DNA: TGTGCCAGCAGAAGAGGGGCCGCGGTAGAGACCCAGTACTTC
CDR3: CASRRGAAVETQYF

D: NA
V: TRBV27
J: TRBJ2-7
size: NA
DNA: TGTGCCAGCAGTCCCTGGGAGGGGGCATCGGCCGAGCAGTACTTC
CDR3: CASSPWEGASAEQYF

D: NA
V: TRBV5-1
J: TRBJ2-7
size: NA
DNA: TGCGCCAGCAGCCTCGGGACTTCCCACGAGCAGTACTTC
CDR3: CASSLGTSHEQYF

D: TRBD2
V: TRBV7-2
J: TRBJ2-1
size: NA
DNA: TGTGCCAGCAGCTCAGGACTAGCGGGACTGGATGAGCAGTTCTTC
CDR3: CASSSGLAGLDEQFF

D: TRBD1
V: TRBV5-6
J: TRBJ1-2
size: NA
DNA: TGTGCCAGCAGCTTCACGACAGGGTTGAGCTATGGCTACACCTTC
CDR3: CASSFTTGLSYGYTF

D: NA
V: TRBV9
J: TRBJ2-2
size: NA
DNA: TGTGCCAGCAGGATAGACAGGAACACCGGGGAGCTGTTTTTT
CDR3: CASRIDRNTGELFF

D: TRBD1
V: TRBV6-5
J: TRBJ2-5
size: NA
DNA: TGTGCCAGCAGCCCGCGGACAGGGCCAGAGACCCAGTACTTC
CDR3: CASSPRTGPETQYF

D: NA
V: TRBV27
J: TRBJ1-2
size: NA
DNA: TGTGCCAGCAGTCCAGGACGGGAGAGCTATGGCTACACCTTC
CDR3: CASSPGRESYGYTF

D: TRBD2
V: TRBV6-1
J: TRBJ2-3
size: NA
DNA: TGTGCCACCAGCCCTGGACTAGTAGGTACAGATACGCAGTATTTT
CDR3: CATSPGLVGTDTQYF

D: NA
V: TRBV5-4
J: TRBJ1-2
size: NA
DNA: TGTGCCAGCAGCTTTGAAGGCGCCATCTATGGCTACACCTTC
CDR3: CASSFEGAIYGYTF

D: NA
V: TRBV30
J: TRBJ1-1
size: few
DNA: TGTGCCTGGAGTGTAGGACAGTACACTGAAGCTTTCTTT
CDR3: CAWSVGQYTEAFF

D: NA
V: TRBV2
J: TRBJ2-7
size: NA
DNA: TGTGCCAGCAGTGTTGGGTTAGGCGAGCAGTACTTC
CDR3: CASSVGLGEQYF

D: NA
V: TRBV18
J: TRBJ2-7
size: once
DNA: TGTGCCAGCTCACCGAATAAAGGGCTAGCCTACGAGCAGTACTTC
CDR3: CASSPNKGLAYEQYF

D: NA
V: TRBV6-1
J: TRBJ1-2
size: once
DNA: TGTGCCAGCACTTCCGGTCAGCTTAGGGGAGGCTACACCTTC
CDR3: CASTSGQLRGGYTF

D: TRBD1
V: TRBV4-3
J: TRBJ2-2
size: few
DNA: TGCGCCAGCAGCCAAACAACGGGACAGGGGAACACCGGGGAGCTGTTTTTT
CDR3: CASSQTTGQGNTGELFF

D: NA
V: TRBV10-3
J: TRBJ2-3
size: NA
DNA: TGTGCCATCAGTGATCCTGCTTCTAGCACAGATACGCAGTATTTT
CDR3: CAISDPASSTDTQYF

D: NA
V: TRBV5-4
J: TRBJ1-2
size: many
DNA: TGTGCCAGCAGCTTAAACACACCCTATGGCTACACCTTC
CDR3: CASSLNTPYGYTF